Listed below are T cell receptor beta chains from one sample, sequenced in a study of technical replicates of blood from a handful of donors. The data were produced by immunoSEQ multiplex PCR, yet TCRdb's version contains in-frame clones alone and is incomplete. The sample shows under 85,000 clones, 85% to 95% of them seen only once. The sequencing input was T cells isolated from PBMCs. The receptors stem from a human donor in good health. Both conserved end residues are part of each CDR3. The D gene is left open where the match is weak. Clone size appears in some rows only: once, few, many, or a class for an expanded clone.

V gene	D gene	J gene	clone size	CDR3 protein	CDR3 DNA
TRBV9	.	TRBJ2-3	.	CASSPIGGGSTDTQYF	TGTGCCAGCAGCCCCATTGGGGGCGGGAGCACAGATACGCAGTATTTT
TRBV7-8	.	TRBJ2-2	.	CASSLVHQGPAGELFF	TGTGCCAGCAGCTTAGTCCATCAGGGGCCGGCCGGGGAGCTGTTTTTT
TRBV5-1	TRBD1	TRBJ1-2	.	CASSQTGRPNYGYTF	TGCGCCAGCAGTCAGACAGGGCGACCTAACTATGGCTACACCTTC
TRBV9	.	TRBJ2-5	once	CASSGPGGSETQYF	TGTGCCAGCAGCGGCCCCGGAGGGTCAGAGACCCAGTACTTC
TRBV5-6	TRBD2	TRBJ2-1	.	CASKTSGSYNEQFF	TGTGCCAGCAAAACTAGCGGGTCCTACAATGAGCAGTTCTTC
TRBV19	.	TRBJ1-1	.	CASSMYKSLNTEAFF	TGTGCCAGTAGTATGTATAAGAGCCTGAACACTGAAGCTTTCTTT
TRBV5-1	TRBD1	TRBJ1-1	once	CASSLGQGPTEAFF	TGCGCCAGCAGCTTGGGACAGGGTCCCACTGAAGCTTTCTTT
TRBV9	.	TRBJ2-3	.	CASSEHPEDLTDTQYF	TGTGCCAGCAGCGAACACCCGGAGGACCTCACAGATACGCAGTATTTT
TRBV7-3	TRBD1	TRBJ2-5	.	CASSLNAGQGQTQYF	TGTGCCAGCAGCTTAAACGCCGGACAGGGACAGACCCAGTACTTC
TRBV16	.	TRBJ1-2	.	CASSQFESPFGYTF	TGTGCCAGCAGCCAATTTGAGAGTCCTTTTGGCTACACCTTC
TRBV7-9	.	TRBJ1-5	few	CASSLQGSNQPQHF	TGTGCCAGCAGCCTTCAGGGGAGCAATCAGCCCCAGCATTTT
TRBV5-4	TRBD1	TRBJ2-7	.	CASSRWGRGPSYEQYF	TGTGCCAGCAGCCGATGGGGCAGGGGGCCTTCCTACGAGCAGTACTTC
TRBV27	.	TRBJ2-5	.	CASSSPRMGGAAETQYF	TGTGCCAGCAGCAGTCCTAGGATGGGGGGGGCCGCAGAGACCCAGTACTTC
TRBV6-1	TRBD2	TRBJ2-7	.	CATKTSGIYEQYF	TGTGCCACCAAGACTAGCGGGATCTACGAGCAGTACTTC
TRBV15	.	TRBJ2-1	.	CATSRGRGFGDEQFF	TGTGCCACCAGCAGAGGCAGGGGCTTCGGCGATGAGCAGTTCTTC
TRBV5-1	.	TRBJ2-7	.	CASSLAGRNEQYF	TGCGCCAGCAGCTTGGCCGGGAGAAACGAGCAGTACTTC
TRBV7-8	TRBD2	TRBJ2-7	.	CASSLGTSGTREQYF	TGTGCCAGCAGCTTAGGGACTAGCGGGACTCGGGAGCAGTACTTC
TRBV10-1	TRBD1	TRBJ1-1	.	CASRAGTGGDEAFF	TGCGCCAGCAGGGCCGGGACAGGGGGTGATGAAGCTTTCTTT
TRBV5-1	TRBD2	TRBJ2-3	once	CASSLASYSGGTDTQYF	TGCGCCAGCAGCTTGGCCTCCTATAGCGGGGGGACAGATACGCAGTATTTT
TRBV5-6	.	TRBJ2-7	.	CASSFASSYEQYF	TGTGCCAGCAGCTTTGCTAGCTCCTACGAGCAGTACTTC
TRBV18	TRBD2	TRBJ2-1	few	CASSSGLAEYNEQFF	TGTGCCAGCTCATCAGGACTAGCGGAATACAATGAGCAGTTCTTC
TRBV2	.	TRBJ2-3	.	CASSEITEYTDTQYF	TGTGCCAGCAGTGAAATAACGGAGTACACAGATACGCAGTATTTT